One sample yielded the 19 T cell receptor beta chains listed below, sequenced in a study of T cells in Graves' hyperthyroidism and ophthalmopathy. Amplification of TCR beta CDR3 regions used RNA as the template. HTBI primers were used for first-round RT-PCR of the TCR CDR3. TCRdb reprocessed the multiplex PCR reads via MiXCR and lists one record per CDR3 protein. The table has around 200,000 distinct CDR3 sequences, about 17% seen once; the top ten hold over 35%. The sequenced material came from blood. The receptor set was obtained from a man between 40 and 49 years old with Graves' hyperthyroidism.

The table lists this clonotype with a few counts. The rearrangement uses TRBV20-1 and TRBJ1-5; D possibly corresponds to TRBD1 (5 bases). Germline assignment: CDR1 DFQATT and CDR2 SNEGSKA (reference sequence). The CDR3 totals 14 residues. V lost 5 bases and J 7 bases, leaving 18 bases between the germline ends. Written as DNA, the CDR3 is TGCAGTGCTTTCGGCGGGGGGATGACGCAGCCCCAGCATTTT. This sequence encodes CSAFGGGMTQPQHF.

This clonotype was detected only a few times. The J gene is TRBJ2-1, the V gene TRBV19; either TRBD1 or TRBD2 may supply D (5 bases each). The CDR3 is 14 residues long. Trimming took 0 bases from V and 4 from J, leaving 7 bases between them. CDR1 is LNHDA and CDR2 is SQIVND in the germline V gene (reference sequence). The CDR3 DNA reads TGTGCCAGTAGTATAGAGAGGGGTTACAATGAGCAGTTCTTC. This gives the protein CASSIERGYNEQFF.

The J gene is TRBJ1-5, the V gene TRBV10-3, with 8 bases identical to TRBD1. CDR1 is ENHRY and CDR2 is SYGVKD in the germline V gene. This CDR3 is built from 17 residues. The V segment lost 5 bases and the J segment 0 bases; nucleotides outside the gene matches: 9. The CDR3 protein is CAISLGQGANSNQPQHF. The DNA of the CDR3 is TGTGCCATCAGTCTTGGACAGGGCGCGAATAGCAATCAGCCCCAGCATTTT.

The chain combines TRBV29-1 with TRBJ2-7; no firm D call. The germline V and J ends were trimmed by 0 bases and 2 bases, with 14 bases remaining between them. The germline V gene has CDR1 SQVTM and CDR2 ANQGSEA. This CDR3 spans 15 amino acids. The CDR3 loop is CSVEDRQATPYEQYF. The CDR3 DNA is TGCAGCGTTGAAGATCGGCAGGCAACGCCCTACGAGCAGTACTTC.

About this clonotype itself: The junction does not match germline at one end; this may be a read error. The chain has TRBV5-4 and TRBJ2-7, with 8 bases identical to TRBD2. CDR3 length equals 17 residues. Germline CDR1 SGHNT, CDR2 YYREEE (reference sequence). DNA for the CDR3: TGTGCCAGCAGCCCCCATTGGGAGCGGGGGACCTCCTGCGAGCAGTACTTC. Its protein is CASSPHWERGTSCEQYF.

This chain links TRBV29-1 with TRBJ2-7; TRBD2 is a possible D gene (5 bases). Germline V gene sequence: CDR1 SQVTM, CDR2 ANQGSEA. The CDR3 sequence is 11 residues long. Trimming removed 5 bases from V and 7 bases from J, with 12 bases in between. CDR3 DNA sequence: TGCAGCGTTCTCGACTCGGGGGAGCAGTACTTC. Translated, it gives CSVLDSGEQYF.

This clonotype was observed a few times. The V and J genes are TRBV7-2 and TRBJ2-3; 9 bases map to TRBD2. V lost 1 base and J lost 4; bases outside the gene matches: 9. This CDR3 is 17 amino acids long. From germline, CDR1 is SGHTA and CDR2 FQGNSA. DNA for the CDR3: TGTGCCAGCAGCTTAGTTTTGGGCGGGGGGGCCGCAGATACGCAGTATTTT. It translates to CASSLVLGGGAADTQYF.

The V and J genes are TRBV20-1 and TRBJ2-5; D may be TRBD1 (5 bases). This CDR3 region has 14 residues. The V end was cut by 3 bases, the J end by 0 bases, with 11 bases between. Germline values: CDR1 DFQATT, CDR2 SNEGSKA (reference sequence). The CDR3 sequence: CSARGIGDQETQYF. The CDR3 bases are TGCAGTGCTAGGGGGATAGGGGACCAAGAGACCCAGTACTTC.

Notes on this clonotype: A read error is possible here, since a much larger clone lies one base away. The V and J genes are TRBV6-9 and TRBJ1-5; tentative D call: TRBD1 (6 bases). The germline V gene encodes CDR1 MNHGY and CDR2 SVAAGI. This CDR3 comprises 13 residues. The CDR3 DNA follows: TGTGCCAGCACTTATACAGGGAATCAGCCCCAGCATTTT. Translated, it gives CASTYTGNQPQHF.

This clonotype has just a few counts. The junction shows a germline mismatch at one end, possibly a read error. This chain links TRBV7-9 with TRBJ1-2; 10 positions match TRBD1. Germline V lookup: CDR1 SEHNR, CDR2 FQNEAQ (reference sequence). The CDR3 is 15 amino acids. CDR3 sequence: CASTLAPTGGDGYTF. The CDR3 DNA reads TGTGCCAGCACCTTAGCCCCGACAGGGGGCGATGGCTACACCTTC.

The sample holds a few counts of this clonotype. This chain uses TRBV12-3 or TRBV12-4 with TRBJ1-1; D might be TRBD1 (5 bases). V lost 3 bases, J lost 4 bases, and 15 bases lay in between. This CDR3 has 15 amino acids. CDR3 protein: CASSLGAGVGTEAFF. The DNA of the CDR3 is TGTGCCAGCAGTTTGGGCGCGGGGGTGGGCACTGAAGCTTTCTTT.

This clonotype was found many times. The chain combines TRBV24-1 with TRBJ2-3; D gene ambiguous. Looked up from germline, CDR1 is KGHDR and CDR2 is SFDVKD. V gave up 3 bases and J gave up 2 bases, with 14 bases separating them. The CDR3 contains 16 residues. The CDR3 is CATSDPPTTLTDTQYF. For the CDR3, the DNA is TGTGCCACCAGTGATCCCCCCACCACCCTCACAGATACGCAGTATTTT.

The chain is built from TRBV6-5 and TRBJ2-5; D perhaps matches TRBD2 (5 bases). The CDR3 is made up of 15 amino acids. Trimming shortened V by 6 bases and J by 5 bases, and 19 bases separated the two germline ends. CDR1 and CDR2 (germline): MNHEY, SVGAGI. The CDR3 coding sequence is TGTGCCAGCAGCTTAGCGAACCTGGTTTTTGAGACCCAGTACTTC. Translation: CASSLANLVFETQYF.

This clonotype was seen repeatedly, ten times or more. The CDR3 region is CASSPQMAYMGETQYF. CDR3 in DNA: TGTGCCAGCAGTCCTCAAATGGCCTATATGGGAGAGACCCAGTACTTC. The chain combines TRBV6-1 with TRBJ2-5; D gene unclear. The germline CDR1 and CDR2 sequences are MNHNS and SASEGT. V was clipped by 5 bases and J by 4 bases, with 20 bases between them. CDR3 length: 16 amino acids.

The chain uses TRBV11-1 and TRBJ2-2; TRBD1 might be the D (5 bases). V was pared by 5 bases and J by 7 bases, with 8 bases between. This CDR3 has 12 residues. Germline assignment: CDR1 SGHAT and CDR2 FQDESV (reference sequence). The CDR3 spells CASSLRDGELFF. DNA for the CDR3: TGTGCCAGCAGCCTCAGGGACGGGGAGCTGTTTTTT. Looking up the rest from reference TRBV11-1 and TRBJ2-2 gives the full variable domain: EAEVAQSPRYKITEKSQAVAFWCDPISGHATLYWYRQILGQGPELLVQFQDESVVDDSQLPKDRFSAERLKGVDSTLKIQPAELGDSAMYLCASSLRDGELFFGEGSRLTVL.

To note about this clonotype: A read error is possible here, since a much larger clone lies one base away. The V and J genes are TRBV7-2 and TRBJ1-4, with D unclear. CDR1 SGHTA and CDR2 FQGNSA come from the germline V gene. CDR3 length: 13 residues. The CDR3 DNA follows: TGTGCCAGCAGCTTAGTGAGGGAGGAAAAACTGTCTTTT. It yields the protein CASSLVREEKLSF.

J is TRBJ2-2 and V is TRBV3-1; perhaps TRBD1 as D (6 bases). V was trimmed by 4 bases and J by 4 bases, leaving 13 bases between them. Per germline, CDR1 LGHDT and CDR2 YNNKEL (reference sequence). The CDR3 covers 15 residues. The CDR3: CASSPGAVGTGELFF. CDR3 DNA: TGTGCCAGCAGCCCAGGGGCTGTCGGCACCGGGGAGCTGTTTTTT.

This clonotype was seen many times. The chain is built from TRBV6-1 and TRBJ2-7; TRBD1 aligns across 8 bases. The V segment lost 6 bases and the J segment 4 bases; nucleotides outside the gene matches: 11. CDR1 is MNHNS, CDR2 SASEGT, per germline. The CDR3 covers 15 residues. This CDR3 reads CASSGLRGPTYEQYF. The CDR3 region has the DNA TGTGCCAGCAGCGGACTCAGGGGGCCAACTTACGAGCAGTACTTC.

The table lists this clonotype with many counts. The chain employs TRBV5-6 and TRBJ2-7; maybe TRBD1 (6 bases). Between the trimmed V and J ends, which lost 4 bases and 0 bases, there was a span of 11 bases. CDR3 length: 14 residues. Looked up from germline, CDR1 is SGHDT and CDR2 is YYEEEE. CDR3 sequence: CASSPGVSSYEQYF. The DNA for the CDR3 is TGTGCCAGCAGCCCAGGGGTCAGCTCCTACGAGCAGTACTTC.